These 13 T cell receptor beta chains came from one sample sequenced in a study of blood T cell repertoires in COVID-19 (dated by TCRdb to 2019 to 2021). Libraries were built with the immunoSEQ multiplex PCR assay. TCRdb mirrors the immuneACCESS table, restricted to in-frame sequences. Some clones are absent from its copies; in checked studies, under half trace to an unresolved V gene, and the reason for the others is unknown. The sample table contains approximately 260,000 clones; only one count was recorded for approximately 83% of them. The ten largest make up less than 4% of the sample. Material for sequencing was PBMCs or T cells enriched from blood (not recorded which). Receptors were obtained from a woman in her thirties or forties with acute COVID-19.

This clone was counted a single time. The rearrangement uses TRBV4-2 and TRBJ2-5, with 12 bases lining up with TRBD2. The germline V gene encodes CDR1 LGHNA and CDR2 YNFKEQ. This CDR3 region has 16 residues. Losses at the gene ends were 0 bases for V and 4 bases for J; bases not matched to a gene: 3. CDR3 sequence reads: CASSQEGLAGIETQYF. CDR3 in DNA: TGTGCCAGCAGCCAAGAAGGACTAGCGGGAATAGAGACCCAGTACTTC.

The chain recombines TRBV19 with TRBJ1-6, with D possibly being TRBD1 (5 bases). Germline V gives CDR1 LNHDA, CDR2 SQIVND (reference sequence). V was shortened by 1 base and J by 10 bases, with 11 bases between the two germline ends. This CDR3 is 14 amino acids long. The CDR3 DNA reads TGTGCCAGTAGTATAGCAGGGAAGGAATCACCCCTCCACTTT. Residues: CASSIAGKESPLHF.

V gene TRBV12-3 or TRBV12-4 combines with J gene TRBJ1-5; 9 bases match TRBD1. The CDR3 consists of 13 residues. V lost 6 bases to trimming and J lost 7 bases; unmatched junction nucleotides: 4. As DNA, the CDR3 is TGTGCCAGCAGCCCGGACAGGGGACAGCCCCAGCATTTT. Amino acid sequence: CASSPDRGQPQHF.

V is TRBV5-1 and J is TRBJ2-3; D uncertain. Germline V lookup: CDR1 SGHRS, CDR2 YFSETQ. The V and J ends lost 5 bases and 0 bases respectively, with 7 bases between them. The CDR3 runs 13 residues. CDR3 coding DNA: TGCGCCAGCAGTCCCGTTAGCACAGATACGCAGTATTTT. Its translation is CASSPVSTDTQYF.

There are a few counts of this clone. The CDR3 DNA follows: TGTGCCAGCAGATTTCCGAGACAGGGGAGCAATCAGCCCCAGCATTTT. Translation gives CASRFPRQGSNQPQHF. The chain combines TRBV7-8 with TRBJ1-5; 8 bases fit TRBD1. This CDR3 has 16 amino acids. Trimming took 6 bases from V and 1 from J; bases not matched to a gene: 8. Germline lookup yields CDR1 SGHVS and CDR2 FQNEAQ.

The gene calls are TRBV27 and TRBJ2-7, with 11 bases identical to TRBD2. The germline gives CDR1 MNHEY, CDR2 SMNVEV (reference sequence). This CDR3 is 13 amino acids long. V shed 6 bases, J shed 3 bases, and the junction held 1 base outside the gene matches. The CDR3 protein is CASRTSGSYEQYF. The CDR3 nucleotides read TGTGCCAGCAGAACTAGCGGGAGCTACGAGCAGTACTTC.

The J gene is TRBJ2-1, the V gene TRBV5-1; 10 nucleotides align to TRBD1. Germline-derived CDR1 and CDR2 are SGHRS and YFSETQ. V lost 2 bases and J lost 7; bases outside the gene matches: 12. The CDR3 length is 17 residues. CDR3 coding DNA: TGCGCCAGCAGCTTTCCGGCGGGGACAGGGGATTCAAATGAGCAGTTCTTC. Residues: CASSFPAGTGDSNEQFF. The whole variable domain, remainder taken from reference TRBV5-1 and TRBJ2-1, is KAGVTQTPRYLIKTRGQQVTLSCSPISGHRSVSWYQQTPGQGLQFLFEYFSETQRNKGNFPGRFSGRQFSNSRSEMNVSTLELGDSALYLCASSFPAGTGDSNEQFFGPGTRLTVL.

The chain links TRBV25-1 to TRBJ2-7, with TRBD1 identical over 8 bases. Germline assignment: CDR1 MGHDK and CDR2 SYGVNS. The CDR3 extends over 16 amino acids. J gave up 2 bases and V 5 bases, and 11 bases lay outside the gene matches. The CDR3 region has the DNA TGTGCCAGCAGTAAGACTACTAGGACAGGGACCTACGAGCAGTACTTC. Encoded protein: CASSKTTRTGTYEQYF.

The chain recombines TRBV5-1 with TRBJ1-1; D perhaps matches TRBD1 (5 bases). Per the germline V gene, CDR1 is SGHRS and CDR2 is YFSETQ. The ends were cut back, 0 bases at V and 4 bases at J, with 13 bases in the middle. There are 15 residues in the CDR3. This chain's CDR3 is CASSLVAGESTEAFF. In DNA form, the CDR3 reads TGCGCCAGCAGCTTGGTCGCGGGGGAGAGCACTGAAGCTTTCTTT.

This sequence joins TRBV5-6 and TRBJ1-2, with D uncertain. This CDR3 is built from 15 residues. V lost 6 bases, J lost 3 bases, and 18 bases lay in between. Per germline, CDR1 SGHDT and CDR2 YYEEEE. The CDR3 nucleotides are TGTGCCAGCATCTCGGTGACACGAATTCACTATGGCTACACCTTC. This sequence encodes CASISVTRIHYGYTF.

The rearrangement uses TRBV4-1 and TRBJ1-2; D gene unclear. Trimming took off 0 bases at V and 4 bases at J, with 9 bases between the two ends. Germline V gives CDR1 MGHRA, CDR2 YSYEKL. CDR3 size: 14 residues. CDR3 sequence reads: CASSQDRVIYGYTF. In DNA, the CDR3 is TGCGCCAGCAGCCAAGATCGGGTGATCTATGGCTACACCTTC.

The CDR3 spells CASSLEGGANYGYTF. The CDR3 coding sequence is TGTGCCAGCAGTTTAGAGGGCGGAGCTAACTATGGCTACACCTTC. This chain uses TRBV28 with TRBJ1-2; D unresolved. Deletions cut 2 bases from V and 0 bases from J, with 10 bases between. Germline assignment: CDR1 MDHEN and CDR2 SYDVKM. The CDR3 is 15 amino acids.

V usage is TRBV24-1 and J usage is TRBJ2-1; tentatively, D is TRBD1 (5 bases). V dropped 4 bases and J dropped 4 bases, with 13 bases sitting between them. The CDR3 is 15 residues long. The germline V gene encodes CDR1 KGHDR and CDR2 SFDVKD. DNA for the CDR3: TGTGCCACCAGTGAAGGGGCCAGGAGATACAATGAGCAGTTCTTC. It specifies CATSEGARRYNEQFF.